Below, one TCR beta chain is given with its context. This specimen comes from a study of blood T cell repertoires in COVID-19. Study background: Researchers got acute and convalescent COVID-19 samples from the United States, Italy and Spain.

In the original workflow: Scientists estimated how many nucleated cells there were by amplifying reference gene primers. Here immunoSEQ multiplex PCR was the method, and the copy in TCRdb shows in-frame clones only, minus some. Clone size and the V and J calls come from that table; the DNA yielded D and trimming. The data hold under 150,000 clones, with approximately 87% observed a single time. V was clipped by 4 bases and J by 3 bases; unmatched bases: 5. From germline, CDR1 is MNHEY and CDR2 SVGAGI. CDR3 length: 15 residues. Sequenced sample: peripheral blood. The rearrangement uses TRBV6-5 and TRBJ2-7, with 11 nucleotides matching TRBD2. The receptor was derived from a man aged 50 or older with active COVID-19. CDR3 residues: CASSSPLAGGYEQYF. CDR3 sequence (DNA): TGTGCCAGCAGTTCCCCCCTAGCGGGGGGCTACGAGCAGTACTTC.